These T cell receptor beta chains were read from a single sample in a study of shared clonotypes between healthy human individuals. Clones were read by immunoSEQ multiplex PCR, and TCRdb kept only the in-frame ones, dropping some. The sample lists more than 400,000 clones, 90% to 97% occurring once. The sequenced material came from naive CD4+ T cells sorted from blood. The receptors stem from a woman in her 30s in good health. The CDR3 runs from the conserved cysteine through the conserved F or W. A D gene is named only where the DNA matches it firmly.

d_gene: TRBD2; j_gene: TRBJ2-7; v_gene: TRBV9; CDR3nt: TGTGCCAGCAGCGTAGGCCGGGAGGGCCGGTCCTACGAGCAGTACTTC; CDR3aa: CASSVGREGRSYEQYF
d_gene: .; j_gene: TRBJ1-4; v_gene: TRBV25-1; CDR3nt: TGTGCCAGCAGTGCATATCAAGGGACGGCAACTAATGAAAAACTGTTTTTT; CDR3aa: CASSAYQGTATNEKLFF
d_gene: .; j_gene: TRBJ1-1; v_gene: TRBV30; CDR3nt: TGTGCCTGGACCTTAGGGATGAACACTGAAGCTTTCTTT; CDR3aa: CAWTLGMNTEAFF
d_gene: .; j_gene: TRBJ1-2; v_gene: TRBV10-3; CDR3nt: TGTGCCAACGGAGCCGGCTATGGCTACACCTTC; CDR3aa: CANGAGYGYTF
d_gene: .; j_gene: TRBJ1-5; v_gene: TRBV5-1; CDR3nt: TGCGCCAGCAGCTTGGCCCCAGGGGCCGGTAGCAATCAGCCCCAGCATTTT; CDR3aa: CASSLAPGAGSNQPQHF
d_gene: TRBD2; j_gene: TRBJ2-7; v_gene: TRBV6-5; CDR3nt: TGTGCCAGCAGTTACTCGGAGGCTAGCGGCTCCTACGAGCAGTACTTC; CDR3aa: CASSYSEASGSYEQYF
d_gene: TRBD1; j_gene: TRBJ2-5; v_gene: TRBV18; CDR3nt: TGTGCCAGCTCACCAAACAGGGGCGAAGAGACCCAGTACTTC; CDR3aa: CASSPNRGEETQYF
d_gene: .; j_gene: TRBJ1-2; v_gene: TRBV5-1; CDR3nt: TGCGCCAGCAGCTTGGTTGCAGGCAACTATGGCTACACCTTC; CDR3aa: CASSLVAGNYGYTF
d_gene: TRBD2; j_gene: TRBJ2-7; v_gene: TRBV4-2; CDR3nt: TGTGCCAGCAGCCAATCATCTGGACTAGCGGACTCCTACGAGCAGTACTTC; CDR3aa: CASSQSSGLADSYEQYF
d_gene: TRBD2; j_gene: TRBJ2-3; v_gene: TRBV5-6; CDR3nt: TGTGCCAGCAGCTTGGGAGCGGGAGAAGAAGATACGCAGTATTTT; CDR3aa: CASSLGAGEEDTQYF
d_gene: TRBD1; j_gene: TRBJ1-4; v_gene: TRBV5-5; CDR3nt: TGTGCCAGCAGCCGAGACAGGGCCAATGAAAAACTGTTTTTT; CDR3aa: CASSRDRANEKLFF
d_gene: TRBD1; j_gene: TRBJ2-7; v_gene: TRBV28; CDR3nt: TGTGCCAGCAGTCCGGCCTCCGGGACAGGGCCCGCCGAGCAGTACTTC; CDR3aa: CASSPASGTGPAEQYF